Shown below are 2 T cell receptor beta chains from a single sample sequenced in a study of blood T cell repertoires in COVID-19. The method was immunoSEQ multiplex PCR; TCRdb's version includes in-frame clones alone and lacks a portion of them. This table has 69,000 or so clones, roughly four fifths appearing once. The sample consisted of peripheral blood. The receptors were sampled from a woman older than 75 with acute or convalescent COVID-19.

The chain is built from TRBV28 and TRBJ2-7; tentatively, D is TRBD2 (5 bases). The CDR3 is 13 residues long. Between the trimmed V and J ends, which lost 5 bases and 3 bases, there was a span of 11 bases. Germline CDR1 MDHEN, CDR2 SYDVKM. The DNA of the CDR3 is TGTGCCAGCAGTCCTTCGGGGAACTACGAGCAGTACTTC. Its protein is CASSPSGNYEQYF.

The chain recombines TRBV5-6 with TRBJ1-5; D gene ambiguous. The V and J ends lost 1 base and 0 bases respectively, with 5 bases between them. The CDR3 totals 14 residues. CDR1 and CDR2 (germline): SGHDT, YYEEEE. The CDR3 sequence is CASSLYGSNQPQHF. The CDR3 DNA follows: TGTGCCAGCAGCTTGTACGGTAGCAATCAGCCCCAGCATTTT.